A selection of T cell receptor beta chains follows, all from one sample in a study of vaccination effects on CD4 cells after COVID-19. The antigens these receptors bind are not known. The repertoire was sequenced with immunoSEQ multiplex PCR; TCRdb's copy has only in-frame clones and lacks some. The data hold some 12,000 clones, with more than 70% observed a single time. Sequenced here: CD4+ T cells from PBMCs cultured with SARS-CoV-2 spike peptides, sampled after COVID-19 vaccination. These TCRs come from a human donor who received a COVID-19 vaccine. The CDR3 runs from the conserved cysteine through the conserved F or W. D genes are given only for firm matches. Not every row has a clone size; where given, it reads once, few, many or a size class.

cdr3_aa cdr3_nt j_call d_call clone_size v_call
CASSLSGTRDNEQFF TGTGCCAGCAGTTTGTCCGGGACTAGGGACAATGAGCAGTTCTTC TRBJ2-1 TRBD2 once TRBV6-2/TRBV6-3
CASSYVRAGELFF TGTGCCAGCAGTTATGTGCGCGCCGGGGAGCTGTTTTTT TRBJ2-2 NA NA TRBV6-6
CASSFRGDSSPLHF TGTGCCAGCAGTTTTCGAGGAGATAGTTCACCCCTCCACTTT TRBJ1-6 NA once TRBV28
CASSQKENGKLFF TGTGCCAGCAGCCAAAAGGAAAATGGGAAACTGTTTTTT TRBJ1-4 NA NA TRBV3-1/TRBV3-2
CASSDYGAARSQTQYF TGTGCCAGCAGCGACTATGGGGCTGCGAGATCGCAGACCCAGTACTTC TRBJ2-5 NA NA TRBV7-9
CASSTLGAGYEQYF TGTGCCAGCAGCACCCTAGGGGCGGGCTACGAGCAGTACTTC TRBJ2-7 NA NA TRBV11-2
CASSEVGTANYGYTF TGTGCCAGCAGTGAAGTCGGGACAGCTAACTATGGCTACACCTTC TRBJ1-2 TRBD1 NA TRBV6-1
CASSYSGSKNIQYF TGTGCCAGCAGTTACTCTGGGAGTAAAAACATTCAGTACTTC TRBJ2-4 NA few TRBV6-2/TRBV6-3
CAWRYGNDEKLFF TGTGCCTGGAGATACGGCAACGATGAAAAACTGTTTTTT TRBJ1-4 NA NA TRBV30
CASSIHRGNTEAFF TGTGCCAGTAGTATCCACAGGGGGAACACTGAAGCTTTCTTT TRBJ1-1 TRBD1 NA TRBV19
CASSLGLGGTEAFF TGTGCCAGCAGCTTGGGACTGGGCGGCACTGAAGCTTTCTTT TRBJ1-1 NA few TRBV5-4
CASSQGGSGGDQETQYF TGTGCCAGCAGCCAAGGAGGCAGTGGCGGAGACCAAGAGACCCAGTACTTC TRBJ2-5 NA NA TRBV4-2